Below, 21 T cell receptor beta chains from the same sample are listed, as sequenced in a study of T cells expressing NK-cell markers. Following a re-call of the 5' RACE reads, TCRdb has one entry per CDR3 protein and lacks DNA. Its table records around 100,000 distinct CDR3 sequences. The sample consisted of blood T cells: a sorted CD56 or NKG2C T cell subset, CD4+ or CD8+ T cells, or bulk PBMC T cells (not recorded which). Source of these receptors: a woman between 18 and 69 years old in good health.

The chain joins TRBV28 to TRBJ1-1. In germline, CDR1 is MDHEN, CDR2 SYDVKM. The CDR3 is made up of 15 amino acids. Here the CDR3 reads CASSYFSSRVTEAFF. The complete variable domain, with remaining parts taken from reference TRBV28 and TRBJ1-1, reads DVKVTQSSRYLVKRTGEKVFLECVQDMDHENMFWYRQDPGLGLRLIYFSYDVKMKEKGDIPEGYSVSREKKERFSLILESASTNQTSMYLCASSYFSSRVTEAFFGQGTRLTVV.

The chain links TRBV3-1 to TRBJ2-1; TCRdb returns TRBD2, unconfirmable since there is no DNA. There are 14 residues in the CDR3. Germline V gene data show CDR1 as LGHDT and CDR2 as YNNKEL (reference sequence). The chain's CDR3 is CASSPPASYNEQFF.

The chain links TRBV12-3 or TRBV12-4 to TRBJ2-3; the D call of TRBD1 rests on TCRdb alone, since no DNA is present to check it. The CDR3 runs 13 residues. The CDR3 protein is CASSPPGGDTQYF.

V and J are TRBV4-3 and TRBJ2-1. Germline V gene lookup returns CDR1 LGHNA and CDR2 YSLEER. CDR3 length equals 14 residues. The CDR3 is CASSQDRGRNEQFF.

This chain uses TRBV5-4 with TRBJ2-7. Germline CDR1 reads SGHNT; CDR2 reads YYREEE (reference sequence). There are 13 residues in the CDR3. CDR3 in amino acids: CASSLPYSYEQYF.

The chain recombines TRBV12-3 or TRBV12-4 with TRBJ1-2. The CDR3 has 12 residues. The CDR3 loop reads CATTGSLYGYTF.

The rearrangement uses TRBV12-3 or TRBV12-4 and TRBJ1-5; the TRBD1 assignment by TCRdb is unverifiable without DNA. CDR3 length: 12 amino acids. The CDR3 sequence: CASRLGDQPQHF.

The rearrangement links TRBV29-1 to TRBJ1-3; the D gene TCRdb calls, TRBD1, cannot be checked with no DNA. CDR1 is SQVTM and CDR2 is ANQGSEA in the germline V gene. The CDR3 is 14 residues long. The CDR3 sequence is CSAENRGSGNTIYF.

This chain links TRBV9 with TRBJ1-4; no DNA is available, so the TRBD1 call from TCRdb remains unchecked. Germline values: CDR1 SGDLS, CDR2 YYNGEE. There are 14 residues in the CDR3. CDR3 in amino acids: CASSVAGGTEKLFF.

The CDR3 protein is CASSRLADQETQYF. The gene calls are TRBV6-2 or TRBV6-3 and TRBJ2-5; the D gene TCRdb calls, TRBD2, cannot be checked with no DNA. The CDR3 totals 14 residues. Germline values: CDR1 MNHEY, CDR2 SVGEGT.

This chain uses TRBV7-2 with TRBJ2-5; the D call of TRBD2 rests on TCRdb alone, since no DNA is present to check it. Germline V gene lookup returns CDR1 SGHTA and CDR2 FQGNSA. The CDR3 length is 15 residues. The CDR3 sequence: CASSLELLAVETQYF.

J is TRBJ2-1 and V is TRBV4-2; TCRdb names TRBD1, which stays unverified in the absence of DNA. Germline lookup yields CDR1 LGHNA and CDR2 YNFKEQ. This CDR3 has 14 residues. This chain's CDR3 is CASSQDTGQNEQFF.

This chain links TRBV20-1 with TRBJ2-7; TCRdb calls TRBD1, which cannot be checked without DNA. The germline gives CDR1 DFQATT, CDR2 SNEGSKA (reference sequence). This CDR3 is built from 14 residues. CDR3 region: CSADPGTGSYEQYF.

This chain links TRBV4-3 with TRBJ2-1; TCRdb outputs TRBD2, but without DNA this stays unchecked. Germline-derived CDR1 and CDR2 are LGHNA and YSLEER. The CDR3 loop spans 19 amino acids. The CDR3 sequence: CASSQADGAASGSYNEQFF.

The rearrangement joins TRBV7-3 to TRBJ2-3; TCRdb indicates TRBD2, and absent DNA this call remains unverified. The CDR3 is 14 amino acids. Germline CDR1 reads SGHTA; CDR2 reads FQGTGA. CDR3 amino acids: CASSLIMGADTQYF.

The J gene is TRBJ2-3, the V gene TRBV9; the D call of TRBD2 rests on TCRdb alone, since no DNA is present to check it. CDR3 size: 13 residues. The germline gives CDR1 SGDLS, CDR2 YYNGEE. The CDR3 sequence: CASSGGVTDTQYF.

The chain combines TRBV20-1 with TRBJ1-5. The CDR3 is 12 amino acids. Germline V CDR1 and CDR2: DFQATT, SNEGSKA (reference sequence). CDR3 amino acids: CSADLGNQPQHF.

Here the CDR3 reads CASTQGSSHTEAFF. This chain uses TRBV12-3 or TRBV12-4 with TRBJ1-1. This CDR3 is built from 14 residues.

The rearrangement joins TRBV5-1 to TRBJ2-3; with no DNA, the TCRdb D assignment of TRBD2 cannot be verified. This CDR3 is built from 16 residues. CDR1 and CDR2 (germline): SGHRS, YFSETQ. CDR3 region: CASSWTGGGATDTQYF.

The chain couples TRBV11-2 to TRBJ2-3; TCRdb designates TRBD2, a call that cannot be tested without DNA. The CDR3 is made up of 15 amino acids. The V gene's germline CDR1 is SGHAT and CDR2 FQNNGV. CDR3: CASSANSGGWDTQYF.

The chain recombines TRBV5-5 with TRBJ2-1; TCRdb names TRBD2, which stays unverified in the absence of DNA. Germline V gene lookup returns CDR1 SGHKS and CDR2 YYEKEE (reference sequence). This CDR3 comprises 15 residues. The CDR3 spells CASSWGGDSYNEQFF. The full variable domain, completed using reference TRBV5-5 and TRBJ2-1, is DAGVTQSPTHLIKTRGQQVTLRCSPISGHKSVSWYQQVLGQGPQFIFQYYEKEERGRGNFPDRFSARQFPNYSSELNVNALLLGDSALYLCASSWGGDSYNEQFFGPGTRLTVL.